This T cell receptor beta chain was captured by sequencing in a study of cytomegalovirus exposure and HLA in healthy donors. General observations from the study: The analysis excluded some indistinguishable V segments, including TRBV6-2 and TRBV6-3. Immune exposure information available was restricted to CMV serostatus.

This CDR3 is 18 amino acids long. Looked up from germline, CDR1 is SGHAT and CDR2 is FQNNGV. The V segment lost 0 bases and the J segment 0 bases; nucleotides outside the gene matches: 4. Concerning this clone itself: Its antigen is still unknown.

Amplification used 60 Vbeta primers and 13 Jbeta primers. Sequenced by immunoSEQ multiplex PCR; TCRdb stores in-frame clones only, minus some. Among 170,000 or so clones, about 80% were seen once, and the ten largest hold 2% to 2.5%. The genes are TRBV11-2 and TRBJ2-1; 11 bases are shared with TRBD2. The clonotype comes from a woman aged 30 to 39 in good health and CMV-seronegative. The material sequenced was PBMCs. The CDR3 region is CASSLDRLAGSSYNEQFF. CDR3 nucleotide sequence: TGTGCCAGCAGCTTAGATCGACTAGCGGGGAGCTCCTACAATGAGCAGTTCTTC. The full variable domain, completed using reference TRBV11-2 and TRBJ2-1, is EAGVAQSPRYKIIEKRQSVAFWCNPISGHATLYWYQQILGQGPKLLIQFQNNGVVDDSQLPKDRFSAERLKGVDSTLKIQPAKLEDSAVYLCASSLDRLAGSSYNEQFFGPGTRLTVL.